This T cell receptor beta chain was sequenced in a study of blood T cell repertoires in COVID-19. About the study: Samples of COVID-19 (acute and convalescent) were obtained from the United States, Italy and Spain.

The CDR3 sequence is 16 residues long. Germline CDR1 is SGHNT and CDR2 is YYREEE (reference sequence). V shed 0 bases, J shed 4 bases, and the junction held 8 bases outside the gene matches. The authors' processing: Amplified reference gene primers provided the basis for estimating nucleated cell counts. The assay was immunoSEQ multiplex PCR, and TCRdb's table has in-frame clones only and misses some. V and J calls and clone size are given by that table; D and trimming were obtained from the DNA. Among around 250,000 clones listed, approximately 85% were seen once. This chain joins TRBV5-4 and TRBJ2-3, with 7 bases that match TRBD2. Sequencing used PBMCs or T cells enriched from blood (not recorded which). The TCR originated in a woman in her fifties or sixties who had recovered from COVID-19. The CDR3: CASSLGRGSAADTQYF. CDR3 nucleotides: TGTGCCAGCAGCTTGGGGCGGGGGAGTGCGGCAGATACGCAGTATTTT.